Shown below are 24 T cell receptor beta chains from a single sample sequenced in a study of cytomegalovirus exposure and HLA in healthy donors. The study ran its PCR with 60 Vbeta and 13 Jbeta primers. Libraries were prepared by immunoSEQ multiplex PCR; TCRdb keeps only in-frame clonotypes and omits some of them. The sample has about 82,000 clones, around 74% seen once; the top ten hold 6.2%. Sequencing was carried out using PBMCs. The receptors originated from a woman aged 50 to 60 in good health and CMV-seropositive.

This chain joins TRBV28 and TRBJ1-3; the match to TRBD1 covers 7 bases. The CDR3 extends over 14 amino acids. V lost 5 bases and J lost 8; bases outside the gene matches: 9. Germline-derived CDR1 and CDR2 are MDHEN and SYDVKM. The CDR3 sequence is CASSKGGTVDTIYF. The CDR3 DNA is TGTGCCAGCAGTAAAGGGGGGACAGTTGACACCATATATTTT.

The rearrangement joins TRBV28 to TRBJ2-1, with 8 bases fitting TRBD1. Germline V gives CDR1 MDHEN, CDR2 SYDVKM. After removal of 3 bases from V and 0 bases from J, the junction contained 1 base not matched to a gene. This CDR3 comprises 15 residues. The CDR3 reads CASSLTGASYNEQFF. The CDR3 nucleotides read TGTGCCAGCAGTTTGACAGGGGCCTCCTACAATGAGCAGTTCTTC.

The genes are TRBV4-2 and TRBJ2-3; 12 bases are shared with TRBD2. Trimming removed 8 bases from V and 2 bases from J; junction bases left unmatched: 2. Per germline, CDR1 LGHNA and CDR2 YNFKEQ. The CDR3 is 14 residues long. The CDR3, as DNA: TGTGCCAGCGGACTAGCGGGGACCACAGATACGCAGTATTTT. It yields the protein CASGLAGTTDTQYF.

V and J are TRBV14 and TRBJ2-1, with 8 bases that match TRBD2. This CDR3 contains 17 residues. J gave up 10 bases and V 1 base, and 15 bases lay outside the gene matches. CDR1 and CDR2 (germline): SGHDN, FVKESK. DNA of the CDR3: TGTGCCAGCAGCCAAGCGTATAGCGGGAAGAGGATTGGGGAGCAGTTCTTC. Protein product: CASSQAYSGKRIGEQFF.

V is TRBV18 and J is TRBJ1-1, with a tentative D call TRBD1 (5 bases). Trimming removed 3 bases from V and 4 bases from J, with 12 bases in between. CDR3 size: 14 residues. CDR1 and CDR2 (germline): KGHSH, LQKENI. This CDR3 is CASSPPGEATEAFF. CDR3 bases: TGTGCCAGCTCACCTCCGGGGGAGGCCACTGAAGCTTTCTTT. Drawing the rest from reference TRBV18 and TRBJ1-1, the complete variable domain is NAGVMQNPRHLVRRRGQEARLRCSPMKGHSHVYWYRQLPEEGLKFMVYLQKENIIDESGMPKERFSAEFPKEGPSILRIQQVVRGDSAAYFCASSPPGEATEAFFGQGTRLTVV.

J is TRBJ1-2 and V is TRBV23-1; D is ambiguous. TRBV23-1 is an ORF for which the function is uncertain. The CDR3 is 11 residues long. The V and J ends lost 2 bases and 6 bases respectively, with 4 bases between them. The CDR3 region is CASSQLNGYTF. The CDR3 DNA follows: TGCGCCAGCAGTCAACTAAATGGCTACACCTTC.

The chain couples TRBV15 to TRBJ1-6, with a tentative D call TRBD1 (5 bases). The V gene lost 6 bases and the J gene lost 6 bases, with 15 bases spanning the gap. The CDR3 spans 15 residues. The V gene's germline CDR1 is LNHNV and CDR2 YYDKDF (reference sequence). The CDR3 DNA reads as TGTGCCACCAGTTTGTTCTCGGGGGGTAATTCACCCCTCCACTTT. It yields the protein CATSLFSGGNSPLHF. Using reference TRBV15 and TRBJ1-6 for the parts outside the CDR3, the full variable domain is DAMVIQNPRYQVTQFGKPVTLSCSQTLNHNVMYWYQQKSSQAPKLLFHYYDKDFNNEADTPDNFQSRRPNTSFCFLDIRSPGLGDTAMYLCATSLFSGGNSPLHFGNGTRLTVT.

The J gene is TRBJ2-2, the V gene TRBV28; TRBD1 agrees at 8 bases. Germline lookup yields CDR1 MDHEN and CDR2 SYDVKM. V was clipped by 7 bases and J by 4 bases; unmatched bases: 11. The CDR3 spans 16 residues. This chain's CDR3 is CASTSTGQDITGELFF. The CDR3 nucleotides are TGTGCCAGCACCTCGACGGGACAGGATATCACCGGGGAGCTGTTTTTT.

The chain has TRBV30 and TRBJ2-3; possibly TRBD1 for D (5 bases). The CDR3 has 14 amino acids. Trimming stripped 0 bases from V and 6 bases from J, with 13 bases between. Germline CDR1 and CDR2: GTSNPN and SVGIG (reference sequence). The CDR3 region is CAWSVRASGDTQYF. The CDR3 bases are TGTGCCTGGAGTGTACGGGCCTCAGGGGATACGCAGTATTTT.

The chain uses TRBV30 and TRBJ2-2, with TRBD2 as a possible D gene (6 bases). This CDR3 has 16 residues. Germline V lookup: CDR1 GTSNPN, CDR2 SVGIG (reference sequence). Trimming pared 6 bases from V and 1 base from J, leaving 18 bases between. In nucleotides, the CDR3 is TGTGCCTGTCAGCCAGGCCTAGCGTTGAACACCGGGGAGCTGTTTTTT. This translates into CACQPGLALNTGELFF.

The gene calls are TRBV10-3 and TRBJ1-4; 7 bases agree with TRBD1. The CDR3 loop spans 14 amino acids. V gave up 6 bases and J gave up 0 bases; unmatched junction bases: 1. Per the germline V gene, CDR1 is ENHRY and CDR2 is SYGVKD. The CDR3 sequence is CAIRGTATNEKLFF. In nucleotides, the CDR3 is TGTGCCATCAGGGGGACAGCAACTAATGAAAAACTGTTTTTT.

V and J are TRBV29-1 and TRBJ2-5; TRBD1 matches 7 bases. The J call is doubtful: the DNA matches TRBJ2-7 better. In germline, CDR1 is SQVTM, CDR2 ANQGSEA. CDR3 length: 14 residues. The CDR3 nucleotides read TGCAGCGTTGGGGGACAGCTGAGCTCCTACGAGCAGTACTTC. Translated, it gives CSVGGQLSSYEQYF.

V usage is TRBV11-3 and J usage is TRBJ2-3; D is possibly TRBD2 (5 bases). Per the germline V gene, CDR1 is SGHNT and CDR2 is YENEEA. V was shortened by 5 bases and J by 0 bases, with 6 bases between the two germline ends. This CDR3 contains 13 residues. The CDR3 region has the DNA TGTGCCAGCAGCAGGGAGAGCACAGATACGCAGTATTTT. This codes for CASSRESTDTQYF.

This clone was seen a single time. The V and J genes are TRBV6-5 and TRBJ2-6; TRBD1 is a possible D gene (6 bases). V was cut by 2 bases and J by 3 bases, with 8 bases left in between. Germline CDR1 reads MNHEY; CDR2 reads SVGAGI. This CDR3 is 15 amino acids long. The CDR3: CASSYQGSGANVLTF. The CDR3 DNA is TGTGCCAGCAGTTACCAGGGGAGTGGGGCCAACGTCCTGACTTTC.

This sequence joins TRBV5-1 and TRBJ2-7; 8 bases align to TRBD1. Germline CDR1 reads SGHRS; CDR2 reads YFSETQ. V was clipped by 0 bases and J by 3 bases; unmatched bases: 11. The CDR3 consists of 17 residues. The CDR3 loop is CASSLVGGGTGDYEQYF. As DNA, the CDR3 is TGCGCCAGCAGCTTGGTGGGAGGTGGGACAGGAGACTACGAGCAGTACTTC. Based on the CDR3 plus reference TRBV5-1 and TRBJ2-7, the full variable domain is KAGVTQTPRYLIKTRGQQVTLSCSPISGHRSVSWYQQTPGQGLQFLFEYFSETQRNKGNFPGRFSGRQFSNSRSEMNVSTLELGDSALYLCASSLVGGGTGDYEQYFGPGTRLTVT.

This clone was found once. V usage is TRBV5-6 and J usage is TRBJ1-4; 9 bases are shared with TRBD1. V trimming: 1 base; J trimming: 7 bases; junction bases outside the gene matches: 5. CDR1 and CDR2 (germline): SGHDT, YYEEEE. The CDR3 has 15 residues. CDR3 region: CASSLKGTGLEKLFF. The CDR3 DNA reads as TGTGCCAGCAGCTTGAAAGGGACAGGGCTTGAAAAACTGTTTTTT. Using reference TRBV5-6 and TRBJ1-4 for the parts outside the CDR3, the full variable domain is DAGVTQSPTHLIKTRGQQVTLRCSPKSGHDTVSWYQQALGQGPQFIFQYYEEEERQRGNFPDRFSGHQFPNYSSELNVNALLLGDSALYLCASSLKGTGLEKLFFGSGTQLSVL.

V and J are TRBV5-4 and TRBJ2-1, with TRBD1 matching over 9 bases. The CDR3 consists of 15 residues. Germline trimming cut 4 bases from V and 6 bases from J; bases unmatched to any gene: 8. Germline V gene data show CDR1 as SGHNT and CDR2 as YYREEE (reference sequence). The CDR3, as DNA: TGTGCCAGCAGCCCCGACAGGGGGAGAATCAATGAGCAGTTCTTC. Translating gives CASSPDRGRINEQFF.

The rearrangement uses TRBV5-6 and TRBJ2-5; tentative D call: TRBD1 (6 bases). This CDR3 is 12 amino acids long. Germline assignment: CDR1 SGHDT and CDR2 YYEEEE. V lost 3 bases to trimming and J lost 5 bases, with 8 bases between them. The CDR3 region is CASSYQGETQYF. CDR3 sequence (DNA): TGTGCCAGCAGCTACCAGGGGGAGACCCAGTACTTC.

The chain links TRBV11-2 to TRBJ2-7; 9 bases are a match to TRBD1. Trimming took 2 bases from V and 5 from J; bases not matched to a gene: 13. In germline, CDR1 is SGHAT, CDR2 FQNNGV. This CDR3 contains 17 residues. The CDR3 is CASSLLLPYGTGNEQYF. The CDR3 DNA reads as TGTGCCAGCAGCTTACTACTCCCCTACGGGACAGGGAACGAGCAGTACTTC.

Written as DNA, the CDR3 is TGTGCCAGCAGTGCCACAGGGGCACACACAGATACGCAGTATTTT. Protein: CASSATGAHTDTQYF. The rearrangement links TRBV6-5 to TRBJ2-3; 7 nucleotides line up with TRBD1. V lost 5 bases, J lost 2 bases, and 7 bases stayed unmatched. The CDR3 has 15 amino acids. Germline V CDR1 and CDR2: MNHEY, SVGAGI.

J is TRBJ1-2 and V is TRBV30, with a weak D call TRBD1 (6 bases). V was shortened by 7 bases and J by 0 bases, with 15 bases between the two germline ends. This CDR3 comprises 14 residues. Germline CDR1 GTSNPN, CDR2 SVGIG (reference sequence). This CDR3 is CAFGQRLSNYGYTF. The CDR3 coding sequence is TGTGCCTTCGGACAGAGGCTTTCTAACTATGGCTACACCTTC.

The V and J genes are TRBV10-3 and TRBJ1-1; a possible D gene is TRBD1 (6 bases). Germline V gives CDR1 ENHRY, CDR2 SYGVKD. V gave up 4 bases and J gave up 2 bases, with 20 bases separating them. The CDR3 contains 17 residues. The CDR3 spells CAISGQGTKGTNTEAFF. The CDR3 DNA is TGTGCCATCAGTGGTCAGGGGACAAAGGGGACAAACACTGAAGCTTTCTTT.

The rearrangement joins TRBV5-4 to TRBJ1-1; 7 nucleotides line up with TRBD1. Per germline, CDR1 SGHNT and CDR2 YYREEE (reference sequence). This CDR3 comprises 13 residues. V was pared by 4 bases and J by 1 base, with 1 base of the junction left unmatched. CDR3 sequence reads: CASSRDRNTEAFF. As DNA, the CDR3 is TGTGCCAGCAGCAGGGACAGGAACACTGAAGCTTTCTTT.

The DNA of the CDR3 is TGTGCCAGTAGTATCGACAGGGGGAGCTATGGCTACACCTTC. Translating it yields CASSIDRGSYGYTF. The chain has TRBV19 and TRBJ1-2, with 9 bases identical to TRBD1. The CDR3 is 14 amino acids. After removal of 3 bases from V and 4 bases from J, the junction contained 3 bases not matched to a gene. Germline V gives CDR1 LNHDA, CDR2 SQIVND (reference sequence). Based on the CDR3 plus reference TRBV19 and TRBJ1-2, the full variable domain is DGGITQSPKYLFRKEGQNVTLSCEQNLNHDAMYWYRQDPGQGLRLIYYSQIVNDFQKGDIAEGYSVSREKKESFPLTVTSAQKNPTAFYLCASSIDRGSYGYTFGSGTRLTVV.